Shown below are 15 T cell receptor beta chains from a single sample sequenced in a study of blood T cell repertoires in COVID-19. Libraries were prepared by immunoSEQ multiplex PCR; TCRdb keeps only in-frame clonotypes and omits some of them. The repertoire holds 140,000 to 150,000 clones, with 78% as singletons. Sequencing input: peripheral blood. The receptors were gathered from a woman aged 55-70 years with acute or convalescent COVID-19.

The chain combines TRBV10-3 with TRBJ1-1; D is perhaps TRBD1 (6 bases). Trimming removed 7 bases from V and 4 bases from J, with 13 bases in between. CDR3 length: 13 amino acids. Germline V gene sequence: CDR1 ENHRY, CDR2 SYGVKD. CDR3 region: CAITEGGITEAFF. The DNA of the CDR3 is TGTGCCATCACCGAAGGGGGAATCACTGAAGCTTTCTTT.

V and J are TRBV28 and TRBJ1-3; 10 nucleotides agree with TRBD1. This CDR3 has 15 residues. Germline CDR1 and CDR2: MDHEN and SYDVKM. V shed 6 bases, J shed 4 bases, and the junction held 6 bases outside the gene matches. Written as DNA, the CDR3 is TGTGCCAGCAGCGCTGGGACAGGGGCAGGAAACACCATATATTTT. Amino acids: CASSAGTGAGNTIYF.

The chain uses TRBV5-1 and TRBJ2-3, with TRBD2 identical over 12 bases. Germline-derived CDR1 and CDR2 are SGHRS and YFSETQ. Unmatched junction bases numbered 5, after V lost 3 bases and J lost 3 bases. This CDR3 spans 16 amino acids. In DNA, the CDR3 is TGCGCCAGCAGCTCTGGACTAGCGGGACGGACAGATACGCAGTATTTT. Its translation: CASSSGLAGRTDTQYF.

The V gene is TRBV5-4, the J gene TRBJ2-1; 15 positions match TRBD2. J was trimmed by 7 bases and V by 0 bases; bases with no gene match: 8. The CDR3 covers 18 residues. Germline assignment: CDR1 SGHNT and CDR2 YYREEE (reference sequence). The CDR3 here is CASSLEGWGTSGRNEQFF. CDR3 DNA: TGTGCCAGCAGCTTGGAAGGGTGGGGGACTAGCGGGAGGAATGAGCAGTTCTTC. Full variable domain (outside the CDR3, taken from reference TRBV5-4 and TRBJ2-1): ETGVTQSPTHLIKTRGQQVTLRCSSQSGHNTVSWYQQALGQGPQFIFQYYREEENGRGNFPPRFSGLQFPNYSSELNVNALELDDSALYLCASSLEGWGTSGRNEQFFGPGTRLTVL.

The V call is TRBV9, the J call TRBJ2-1; D not certain. The V gene lost 0 bases and the J gene lost 6 bases, with 7 bases spanning the gap. From germline, CDR1 is SGDLS and CDR2 YYNGEE. The CDR3 extends over 13 amino acids. DNA for the CDR3: TGTGCCAGCAGCGTAGTCGAGCGCAATGAGCAGTTCTTC. This translates into CASSVVERNEQFF.

This clone was observed a few times. The chain couples TRBV10-3 to TRBJ2-1; 7 nucleotides agree with TRBD2. The germline CDR1 and CDR2 sequences are ENHRY and SYGVKD. This CDR3 is 14 amino acids long. The V segment lost 7 bases and the J segment 4 bases; nucleotides outside the gene matches: 7. DNA for the CDR3: TGTGCCATCACCGCGGGAGTAGAGTACAATGAGCAGTTCTTC. Translating gives CAITAGVEYNEQFF.

In its sample, this clone was seen a few times. V and J are TRBV7-9 and TRBJ2-1; TRBD2 matches at 10 bases. Germline CDR1 and CDR2: SEHNR and FQNEAQ (reference sequence). The CDR3 has 16 amino acids. The ends lost 3 bases at V and 6 bases at J; junction bases unmatched: 8. The DNA of the CDR3 is TGTGCCAGCAGCTTTGAGAGCGGGAGGGTGTCCAATGAGCAGTTCTTC. It encodes CASSFESGRVSNEQFF. Full variable domain (remainder filled in from reference TRBV7-9 and TRBJ2-1): DTGVSQNPRHKITKRGQNVTFRCDPISEHNRLYWYRQTLGQGPEFLTYFQNEAQLEKSRLLSDRFSAERPKGSFSTLEIQRTEQGDSAMYLCASSFESGRVSNEQFFGPGTRLTVL.

This chain joins TRBV5-6 and TRBJ1-2; D is possibly TRBD1 (6 bases). Germline loops: CDR1 SGHDT, CDR2 YYEEEE. There are 14 residues in the CDR3. The V end lost 0 bases, the J end lost 4 bases, and 10 bases lay between the germline ends. The DNA for the CDR3 is TGTGCCAGCAGCTTGGTAGGACAGATCTATGGCTACACCTTC. It yields the protein CASSLVGQIYGYTF.

Here the CDR3 reads CASSLRGQHGGYTF. The CDR3 bases are TGTGCCAGCAGCTTGAGGGGCCAACATGGTGGCTACACCTTC. This chain connects TRBV5-5 to TRBJ1-2; D is perhaps TRBD1 (5 bases). Trimming removed 1 base at V and 7 bases at J, with 14 bases between. Germline CDR1 is SGHKS and CDR2 is YYEKEE (reference sequence). The CDR3 covers 14 residues.

This sequence joins TRBV7-9 and TRBJ2-5, with 9 bases identical to TRBD2. Looked up from germline, CDR1 is SEHNR and CDR2 is FQNEAQ (reference sequence). The V and J ends lost 4 bases and 4 bases, in that order; junction bases with no gene match: 7. The CDR3 has 15 amino acids. CDR3 nucleotide sequence: TGTGCCAGCAGCTCCCTAGCGGGGATTGGAGAGACCCAGTACTTC. Amino acids: CASSSLAGIGETQYF.

J is TRBJ1-1 and V is TRBV19; weak D call: TRBD1 (5 bases). The CDR3 loop spans 15 amino acids. Trimming shortened V by 6 bases and J by 0 bases, and 14 bases separated the two germline ends. CDR1 LNHDA and CDR2 SQIVND come from the germline V gene (reference sequence). CDR3 bases: TGTGCCAGTAGCCGACGCGGGGCCATGAACACTGAAGCTTTCTTT. It specifies CASSRRGAMNTEAFF.

V usage is TRBV5-6 and J usage is TRBJ2-1; 10 nucleotides agree with TRBD1. V was pared by 1 base and J by 6 bases, with 7 bases of the junction left unmatched. This CDR3 region has 16 residues. The germline CDR1 and CDR2 sequences are SGHDT and YYEEEE. The CDR3 protein is CASSLFDRGLANEQFF. For the CDR3, the DNA is TGTGCCAGCAGCTTGTTTGACAGGGGGCTGGCCAATGAGCAGTTCTTC.

V gene TRBV19 combines with J gene TRBJ2-1, with TRBD1 matching 10 bases. Looked up from germline, CDR1 is LNHDA and CDR2 is SQIVND (reference sequence). The CDR3 is made up of 15 amino acids. With V trimmed by 8 bases and J by 3 bases, 7 bases remained unmatched. Here the CDR3 reads CASSQTGGIYNEQFF. CDR3 nucleotides: TGTGCCAGTTCGCAGACAGGGGGCATCTACAATGAGCAGTTCTTC.

This chain connects TRBV5-1 to TRBJ2-1; D is possibly TRBD2 (6 bases). V gave up 6 bases and J gave up 3 bases, with 43 bases separating them. Per germline, CDR1 SGHRS and CDR2 YFSETQ. The CDR3 covers 24 residues. The CDR3 DNA is TGCGCCAGCACCTATAGGGGTGACAAGGGGAGGTTCGGGGCCGCTCTGGTGAACTACAATGAGCAGTTCTTC. This sequence encodes CASTYRGDKGRFGAALVNYNEQFF.

This clone was seen more than once but under ten times. The chain combines TRBV9 with TRBJ1-1; TRBD1 aligns across 10 bases. The J segment lost 5 bases and the V segment lost 3 bases, leaving 7 bases of the junction unmatched. The CDR3 runs 15 residues. Looked up from germline, CDR1 is SGDLS and CDR2 is YYNGEE. The CDR3 coding sequence is TGTGCCAGCAGCGGACGGGACAGGGGTTCGACTGAAGCTTTCTTT. The encoded protein is CASSGRDRGSTEAFF.